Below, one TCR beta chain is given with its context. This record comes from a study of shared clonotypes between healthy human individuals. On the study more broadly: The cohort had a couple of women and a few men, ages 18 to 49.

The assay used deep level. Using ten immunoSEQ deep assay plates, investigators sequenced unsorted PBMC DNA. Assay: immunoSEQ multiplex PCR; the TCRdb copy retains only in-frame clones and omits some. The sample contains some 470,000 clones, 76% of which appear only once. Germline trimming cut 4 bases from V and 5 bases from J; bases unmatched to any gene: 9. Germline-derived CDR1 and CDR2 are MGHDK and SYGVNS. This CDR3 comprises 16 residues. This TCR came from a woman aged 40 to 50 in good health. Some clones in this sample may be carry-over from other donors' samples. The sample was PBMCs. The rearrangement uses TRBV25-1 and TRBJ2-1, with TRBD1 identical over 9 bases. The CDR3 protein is CASSASGTGRNNEQFF. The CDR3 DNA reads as TGTGCCAGCAGTGCCTCCGGGACAGGGAGAAACAATGAGCAGTTCTTC. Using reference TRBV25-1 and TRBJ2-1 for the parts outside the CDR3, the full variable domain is EADIYQTPRYLVIGTGKKITLECSQTMGHDKMYWYQQDPGMELHLIHYSYGVNSTEKGDLSSESTVSRIRTEHFPLTLESARPSHTSQYLCASSASGTGRNNEQFFGPGTRLTVL.